The present T cell receptor (beta chain) was sequenced within a study of T-cell memory formation after mild COVID-19. Study overall: The TCR clusters were mostly specific to one donor.

The CDR3 contains 14 residues. V was cut by 5 bases and J by 4 bases, with 18 bases left in between. Germline V gene sequence: CDR1 DFQATT, CDR2 SNEGSKA (reference sequence). This clonotype was found a few times. Antigen specificity is unknown. Study-level findings and limits: Cross-reactive memory appears to have joined, as suggested by some responding clones showing up in pre-infection memory. CD4/CD8 balance held among clones contracting day 15 to 85, and later expanders leaned CD4+.

Using its own MiXCR run on the 5' RACE reads, TCRdb lists one record per CDR3 protein. The sample has under 200,000 distinct CDR3 sequences, 9.5% to 13% seen once. This receptor was identified in a man between 18 and 35 years old who had mild COVID-19 (a few samples of this study predate the infection). Cell type and time point are not known. The sample was PBMCs or a T cell subset sorted from them (not recorded which). The rearrangement links TRBV20-1 to TRBJ2-7; TRBD1 might be the D (6 bases). The CDR3 sequence is CSARPGTLDYEQYF. In DNA, the CDR3 is TGCAGTGCTCGGCCCGGGACACTAGATTACGAGCAGTACTTC.